The rows below give T cell receptor beta chains drawn from one sample of a study of OX40 agonist ivuxolimab in advanced cancers. Produced via immunoSEQ multiplex PCR; TCRdb's table is partial and in-frame only. The sample gives about 73,000 clones, approximately 86% of which show up once; under 0.75% is in the top ten. The material sequenced was CD4+ or CD8+ T cells sorted from blood, taken in a trial of the OX40 agonist ivuxolimab. Every receptor here comes from an adult with an advanced solid tumor such as melanoma, head and neck, liver or kidney cancer. The CDR3 runs from the conserved cysteine through the conserved F or W. A D gene is named only where the DNA matches it firmly. Clone sizes are given selectively: once, few, many, or a class where the clone is expanded.

>TRBD1|TRBJ2-7|TRBV7-9|few
TGTGCCAGCAGCTTGGGACAGCCCGACGGCGAGCAGTACTTC
CASSLGQPDGEQYF
>-|TRBJ1-2|TRBV18|-
TGTGCCAGCTCACTACTAGATTTAGGGGGAAACTATGGCTACACCTTC
CASSLLDLGGNYGYTF
>TRBD1|TRBJ2-1|TRBV19|-
TGTGCCAGTAGTATAGGGACAGGAGCGTTCAATGAGCAGTTCTTC
CASSIGTGAFNEQFF
>-|TRBJ1-3|TRBV7-9|-
TGTGCCAGCAGCTTGATTGCTGGAAACACCATATATTTT
CASSLIAGNTIYF
>-|TRBJ1-2|TRBV5-6|few
TGTGCCAGCAGCGTGGACCCGGGCGGCTATGGCTACACCTTC
CASSVDPGGYGYTF
>TRBD1|TRBJ2-2|TRBV9|-
TGTGCCAGCAGCGCCTCACAGGGGGCGGACACCGGGGAGCTGTTTTTT
CASSASQGADTGELFF
>TRBD2|TRBJ2-6|TRBV9|once
TGTGCCAGCAGCTTCCGGCGGGGGACCTTTACGGAGGCCAACGTCCTGACTTTC
CASSFRRGTFTEANVLTF
>-|TRBJ2-3|TRBV7-9|-
TGTGCCAGCAGCTTAGTTGCGAACACAGATACGCAGTATTTT
CASSLVANTDTQYF
>TRBD2|TRBJ2-3|TRBV27|-
TGTGCCAGCAGTCATCAGAGACTAGCGGGAGGGCAGGGAGATACGCAGTATTTT
CASSHQRLAGGQGDTQYF
>TRBD1|TRBJ2-7|TRBV5-4|-
TGTGCCAGCAGCTTGGGACAGGGGGCGTACGAGCAGTACTTC
CASSLGQGAYEQYF
>-|TRBJ2-2|TRBV30|-
TGTGCCTGGAGTGTTTTGGGGCAGGGCCTCACCGGGGAGCTGTTTTTT
CAWSVLGQGLTGELFF
>-|TRBJ2-7|TRBV5-6|few
TGTGCCAGCAGCCTCCGGTACGAGCAGTACTTC
CASSLRYEQYF
>-|TRBJ2-4|TRBV5-4|-
TGTGCCAGCAGCACCCCCATAGAGGGCTCCAAAAACATTCAGTACTTC
CASSTPIEGSKNIQYF
>TRBD1|TRBJ1-6|TRBV2|-
TGTGCCAGCAGTTACAGGGGGCTCCAATCACCCCTCCACTTT
CASSYRGLQSPLHF
>-|TRBJ1-2|TRBV28|-
TGTGCCAGCAGCTCCGGGATACTTTCTGTCTATGGCTACACCTTC
CASSSGILSVYGYTF
>TRBD2|TRBJ2-1|TRBV7-9|-
TGTGCCAGCAGCCCAGCGGGAGATGCCTACAATGAGCAGTTCTTC
CASSPAGDAYNEQFF
>-|TRBJ2-3|TRBV19|-
TGTGCCAGTAGTATGCGTACGGCGACAGGTAGCACAGATACGCAGTATTTT
CASSMRTATGSTDTQYF
>TRBD1|TRBJ1-5|TRBV6-1|-
TGTGCCAGCAGAAACAGGGGGGATCAGCCCCAGCATTTT
CASRNRGDQPQHF
>-|TRBJ1-1|TRBV18|few
TGTGCCAGCTCACCAAGTAGGAGTGCTGAAGCTTTCTTT
CASSPSRSAEAFF
>TRBD1|TRBJ1-4|TRBV7-9|-
TGTGCCAGCAGCCCAAGGGGGCCTAATGAAAAACTGTTTTTT
CASSPRGPNEKLFF
>-|TRBJ2-7|TRBV7-9|-
TGTGCCAGCAGCTATGAAGGGGCGAACGAGCAGTACTTC
CASSYEGANEQYF
>-|TRBJ2-3|TRBV28|-
TGTGCCAGCACCCTAGGGGCATTGGATACGCAGTATTTT
CASTLGALDTQYF
>-|TRBJ2-7|TRBV19|-
TGTGCCAGTAGTCAAATGGGCAGGGACTACGAGCAGTACTTC
CASSQMGRDYEQYF
>TRBD2|TRBJ2-1|TRBV7-2|-
TGTGCCAGCAGCTATAGTAGCGGGAGTGAGCAGTTCTTC
CASSYSSGSEQFF
>TRBD1|TRBJ1-2|TRBV19|-
TGTGCCAGTAGACTGACAGGGGGCACCTATGGCTACACCTTC
CASRLTGGTYGYTF
>-|TRBJ1-1|TRBV6-5|-
TGTGCCAGCAGTTTAACCCGGGCCCAATGGGCTTTCTTT
CASSLTRAQWAFF
>TRBD2|TRBJ2-3|TRBV5-4|-
TGTGCCAGCAGCTCCAAGACTAGCGGGGGGTCCTCGTATACGCAGTATTTT
CASSSKTSGGSSYTQYF
>-|TRBJ1-5|TRBV11-2|-
TGTGCCAGCAGCTTAGATCTAGATAGCAATCAGCCCCAGCATTTT
CASSLDLDSNQPQHF
>-|TRBJ1-2|TRBV10-3|-
TGTGCCATCAGTGAGTCCGGCACCTATGGCTACACCTTC
CAISESGTYGYTF
>TRBD1|TRBJ2-7|TRBV5-1|-
TGCGCCAGCAGCCCCGGGACAGGTCAACGCTCCTACGAGCAGTACTTC
CASSPGTGQRSYEQYF
>-|TRBJ2-1|TRBV7-8|-
TGTGCCAGCAGCGCCCTCCCGGGGGTGAGCTCCTACAATGAGCAGTTCTTC
CASSALPGVSSYNEQFF
>-|TRBJ2-1|TRBV7-3|-
TGTGCCAGCAGCCTCGATTGGGGGGCCAAGTTCTTC
CASSLDWGAKFF
>-|TRBJ1-2|TRBV5-1|-
TGCGCCAGCAGCTTGGGGCAGGGCTTCTATGGCTACACCTTC
CASSLGQGFYGYTF
>-|TRBJ1-6|TRBV30|-
TGTGCCTGGAGTACACCCTCGACCGGGGGGAATTCACCCCTCCACTTT
CAWSTPSTGGNSPLHF
>-|TRBJ1-5|TRBV5-6|-
TGTGCCAGCAGCTACCTCGGGGGCGCGGATCAGCCCCAGCATTTT
CASSYLGGADQPQHF
>-|TRBJ1-2|TRBV6-5|once
TGTGCCAGCACTAAGGACAGTAACTATGGCTACACCTTC
CASTKDSNYGYTF
>-|TRBJ1-2|TRBV5-5|-
TGTGCCAGCAGCTTGAGCTACTATGGCTACACCTTC
CASSLSYYGYTF
>TRBD1|TRBJ2-1|TRBV5-4|-
TGTGCCAGCAGCCTTCCTCCACAGGGGGGATACAATGAGCAGTTCTTC
CASSLPPQGGYNEQFF
>-|TRBJ1-2|TRBV7-2|many
TGTGCCAGCAGCTTATCCCTAACAGTCGGTGGCTACACCTTC
CASSLSLTVGGYTF
>-|TRBJ1-1|TRBV7-2|-
TGTGCCAGCAGCTTGGACAGATTGCTGAACACTGAAGCTTTCTTT
CASSLDRLLNTEAFF